The clone carrying this T cell receptor beta chain was seen only a few times. What it binds is not known. Primers used in a second PCR of roughly 7 to 12 cycles were a sample-barcoded 5' primer and a J-beta primer mix. One entry per CDR3 protein results from TCRdb running MiXCR on the 5' RACE reads. The table records more than 700,000 distinct CDR3 sequences, about 55% of them present only once. This sample was taken from a study of blood T cells in healthy people across ages. The study, taken as a whole, reports: A greater number of naive CD4+ cells and higher diversity distinguished long-lived donors from aged donors.

V was clipped by 4 bases and J by 5 bases; unmatched bases: 6. Germline-derived CDR1 and CDR2 are SGDLS and YYNGEE. This CDR3 is built from 15 residues. The chain joins TRBV9 to TRBJ2-1, with 10 bases fitting TRBD2. The source is a man older than 75 in good health. Sequencing used blood. This CDR3 is CASSPRTSGHNEQFF. The CDR3 coding sequence is TGTGCCAGCAGCCCCCGGACTAGCGGACACAATGAGCAGTTCTTC.